A selection of T cell receptor beta chains follows, all from one sample in a study of cytomegalovirus exposure and HLA in healthy donors. Some clones are missing from TCRdb's copy, which holds only in-frame ones; the method was immunoSEQ multiplex PCR. The repertoire has 120,000 or so clones, 60% to 85% of them found once; the top ten carry around 3.6%. Sequenced material: PBMCs. The receptors were gathered from a man aged 25 to 40 in good health and CMV-seronegative. CDR3s include the opening cysteine and the closing phenylalanine or tryptophan. The order of the fields is J gene, CDR3 length, clone size, V gene, D gene, CDR3 protein, CDR3 DNA. The D gene is left open where the match is weak. Clone size is given for some rows only: seen once, a few or many times, or a class if the clone is expanded.

TRBJ2-1 | 14 | . | TRBV7-9 | TRBD2 | CASSLSGGGKEQFF | TGTGCCAGCAGCTTGAGCGGGGGGGGGAAAGAGCAGTTCTTC
TRBJ2-5 | 15 | . | TRBV18 | . | CASSPLPARLETQYF | TGTGCCAGCTCACCACTACCAGCGCGGCTGGAGACCCAGTACTTC
TRBJ2-7 | 15 | . | TRBV5-1 | . | CASSLGGDSPYEQYF | TGCGCCAGCAGCTTGGGGGGCGACAGCCCCTACGAGCAGTACTTC
TRBJ1-2 | 12 | . | TRBV6-5 | . | CASTRTGNGYTF | TGTGCCAGCACCCGAACAGGGAATGGCTACACCTTC
TRBJ1-2 | 13 | once | TRBV5-6 | TRBD1 | CASSPQGFYGYTF | TGTGCCAGCAGTCCACAGGGGTTCTATGGCTACACCTTC
TRBJ1-1 | 14 | . | TRBV18 | TRBD1 | CASSPITGETEAFF | TGTGCCAGCTCACCAATTACAGGGGAGACTGAAGCTTTCTTT
TRBJ1-2 | 14 | . | TRBV28 | . | CASIPSGDNYGYTF | TGTGCCAGCATTCCGTCCGGCGACAATTATGGCTACACCTTC
TRBJ2-1 | 19 | . | TRBV7-8 | TRBD1 | CASSLGDGTGYSNYNEQFF | TGTGCCAGCAGCTTAGGCGATGGGACAGGGTACTCCAACTACAATGAGCAGTTCTTC
TRBJ2-3 | 12 | . | TRBV10-3 | . | CAISAAGNTQYF | TGTGCCATCAGCGCCGCGGGTAATACGCAGTATTTT
TRBJ2-7 | 14 | . | TRBV5-1 | TRBD1 | CASSTGQGTYEQYF | TGCGCCAGCAGCACCGGACAGGGGACCTACGAGCAGTACTTC
TRBJ2-5 | 13 | . | TRBV5-5 | TRBD1 | CASSDRGQETQYF | TGTGCCAGCAGCGACAGGGGGCAAGAGACCCAGTACTTC
TRBJ2-5 | 16 | . | TRBV5-1 | TRBD2 | CASSQGLAGTQETQYF | TGCGCCAGCAGCCAGGGACTAGCGGGGACTCAAGAGACCCAGTACTTC
TRBJ2-7 | 13 | few | TRBV5-5 | . | CASSSLITYEQYF | TGTGCCAGCAGCTCCTTAATTACCTACGAGCAGTACTTC
TRBJ1-2 | 14 | . | TRBV19 | TRBD1 | CASTIRGLGYGYTF | TGTGCCAGCACTATCAGGGGGCTCGGCTATGGCTACACCTTC
TRBJ2-5 | 14 | . | TRBV19 | . | CARDGQSEPLEQYF | TGTGCCAGAGATGGACAGAGCGAGCCTTTGGAGCAGTACTTC
TRBJ1-4 | 12 | . | TRBV19 | TRBD1 | CASRGLEEKLFF | TGTGCCAGCAGGGGGCTGGAAGAAAAACTGTTTTTT
TRBJ1-1 | 14 | . | TRBV18 | . | CASSQTRGEAEAFF | TGTGCCAGCTCACAAACACGGGGGGAGGCTGAAGCTTTCTTT
TRBJ2-6 | 17 | . | TRBV9 | TRBD1 | CASSQQGTRSGANVLTF | TGTGCCAGCAGCCAACAGGGGACACGCTCTGGGGCCAACGTCCTGACTTTC
TRBJ1-4 | 13 | . | TRBV6-5 | . | CASSYSLLGKLFF | TGTGCCAGCAGTTACTCCCTTCTAGGAAAACTGTTTTTT
TRBJ2-2 | 15 | . | TRBV5-1 | . | CASSLELAATGELFF | TGCGCCAGCAGCTTGGAACTTGCGGCCACCGGGGAGCTGTTTTTT
TRBJ2-3 | 14 | . | TRBV10-3 | TRBD1 | CAISGDRGTDTQYF | TGTGCCATCAGTGGGGACAGGGGCACAGATACGCAGTATTTT
TRBJ2-1 | 19 | . | TRBV5-1 | TRBD2 | CASSPTGLAARGPYNEQFF | TGCGCCAGCAGCCCTACGGGACTAGCGGCCCGAGGGCCTTACAATGAGCAGTTCTTC
TRBJ2-6 | 16 | . | TRBV25-1 | . | CASSVYRASGANVLTF | TGTGCCAGCAGTGTGTACAGGGCCTCTGGGGCCAACGTCCTGACTTTC
TRBJ2-3 | 20 | . | TRBV4-2 | TRBD2 | CASSQVSGTSGEAFTDTQYF | TGTGCCAGCAGCCAAGTTTCCGGGACTAGCGGGGAGGCGTTCACAGATACGCAGTATTTT
TRBJ2-5 | 16 | few | TRBV7-2 | TRBD2 | CASSRTASGGQETQYF | TGTGCCAGCAGCCGTACCGCTAGCGGGGGACAAGAGACCCAGTACTTC
TRBJ2-7 | 13 | . | TRBV5-4 | TRBD1 | CASSRQGSYEQYF | TGTGCCAGCAGCCGACAGGGTTCCTACGAGCAGTACTTC
TRBJ2-3 | 15 | . | TRBV5-4 | . | CASSPLRGGTDTQYF | TGTGCCAGCAGCCCCCTAAGGGGGGGAACAGATACGCAGTATTTT
TRBJ2-7 | 16 | . | TRBV11-2 | . | CASSSLPGGLSYEQYF | TGTGCCAGCAGCTCCCTGCCCGGGGGGCTCTCCTACGAGCAGTACTTC
TRBJ1-3 | 16 | . | TRBV4-2 | . | CASSQDPRAGGNTIYF | TGTGCCAGCAGCCAAGATCCTAGGGCGGGTGGAAACACCATATATTTT
TRBJ1-4 | 15 | few | TRBV7-2 | TRBD1 | CASSSGDSSNEKLFF | TGTGCCAGCAGCTCGGGGGACAGCTCAAATGAAAAACTGTTTTTT
TRBJ2-7 | 15 | once | TRBV29-1 | . | CSVGARRETSYEQYF | TGCAGCGTGGGGGCCCGGCGGGAGACCTCCTACGAGCAGTACTTC
TRBJ2-5 | 13 | . | TRBV5-1 | TRBD1 | CASSLTGEETQYF | TGCGCCAGCAGCTTGACAGGGGAAGAGACCCAGTACTTC
TRBJ1-4 | 15 | . | TRBV27 | TRBD1 | CASRGQGVRDEKLFF | TGTGCCAGCAGAGGACAGGGGGTCCGGGATGAAAAACTGTTTTTT
TRBJ2-1 | 18 | . | TRBV7-6 | TRBD2 | CASSSVTTGTSGFNEQFF | TGTGCCAGCAGCTCCGTTACTACCGGGACTAGCGGGTTCAATGAGCAGTTCTTC
TRBJ1-3 | 14 | . | TRBV19 | . | CASSIGSTGNTIYF | TGTGCCAGTAGTATAGGATCTACTGGAAACACCATATATTTT
TRBJ2-7 | 13 | . | TRBV19 | TRBD1 | CASRRTGGYEQYF | TGTGCCAGTAGACGGACAGGGGGCTACGAGCAGTACTTC
TRBJ1-3 | 17 | . | TRBV4-2 | . | CASSQEKGRGAGNTIYF | TGTGCCAGCAGCCAAGAAAAGGGCAGGGGAGCTGGAAACACCATATATTTT
TRBJ2-5 | 11 | . | TRBV29-1 | TRBD2 | CSVRGGETQYF | TGCAGCGTCCGGGGGGGTGAGACCCAGTACTTC
TRBJ2-1 | 15 | . | TRBV7-2 | TRBD1 | CASSLDGQGFNEQFF | TGTGCCAGCAGCTTAGACGGACAGGGGTTCAATGAGCAGTTCTTC
TRBJ2-7 | 16 | . | TRBV6-5 | TRBD2 | CASSFLLAGRAYEQYF | TGTGCCAGCAGTTTTCTCCTAGCGGGAAGGGCCTACGAGCAGTACTTC
TRBJ1-5 | 14 | . | TRBV6-5 | . | CASGMGRFNQPQHF | TGTGCCAGCGGTATGGGGCGGTTCAATCAGCCCCAGCATTTT
TRBJ1-1 | 16 | . | TRBV5-1 | TRBD1 | CASSLTRQGMNTEAFF | TGCGCCAGCAGCCTTACCCGACAGGGGATGAACACTGAAGCTTTCTTT
TRBJ1-4 | 15 | few | TRBV7-9 | . | CASSLGQAINEKLFF | TGTGCCAGCAGCTTAGGACAGGCGATTAATGAAAAACTGTTTTTT
TRBJ2-7 | 15 | . | TRBV5-4 | . | CASSLGQGRYYEQYF | TGTGCCAGCAGCTTGGGGCAGGGGCGCTACTACGAGCAGTACTTC
TRBJ1-2 | 14 | . | TRBV28 | TRBD1 | CASSRQGGVYGYTF | TGTGCCAGCAGCCGACAGGGAGGCGTCTATGGCTACACCTTC
TRBJ2-3 | 18 | . | TRBV4-3 | . | CASSQDLRGGINTDTQYF | TGCGCCAGCAGCCAGGACCTTAGGGGGGGGATCAACACAGATACGCAGTATTTT
TRBJ2-7 | 13 | . | TRBV7-2 | . | CASADPKTYEQYF | TGTGCCAGTGCCGATCCTAAAACCTACGAGCAGTACTTC
TRBJ2-2 | 17 | . | TRBV9 | TRBD1 | CASSAGPGQGNTGELFF | TGTGCCAGCAGCGCTGGGCCGGGACAGGGTAACACCGGGGAGCTGTTTTTT
TRBJ1-2 | 13 | . | TRBV27 | . | CASSFRGNYGYTF | TGTGCCAGCAGTTTTCGGGGTAACTATGGCTACACCTTC
TRBJ1-1 | 14 | . | TRBV7-2 | TRBD1 | CASSLVGQVTEAFF | TGTGCCAGCAGCTTAGTAGGACAGGTCACTGAAGCTTTCTTT
TRBJ2-3 | 17 | once | TRBV9 | . | CASSVAASAVMRDTQYF | TGTGCCAGCAGCGTAGCGGCCTCAGCGGTGATGCGGGATACGCAGTATTTT